The clone carrying this T cell receptor beta chain was observed a handful of times. TCRdb's table, derived via immunoSEQ multiplex PCR, lists solely in-frame clones and lacks some. The table shows approximately 38,000 clones, with about 91% occurring only once. The data derive from a study of blood T cell repertoires in COVID-19. Study details: T cells, B-cell-depleted T cells, or PBMCs provided the cDNA or gDNA that served as material.

The CDR3 totals 14 residues. The V and J ends lost 8 bases and 2 bases respectively, with 12 bases between them. Germline V gene data show CDR1 as MDHEN and CDR2 as SYDVKM. The sequenced sample was peripheral blood. The rearrangement joins TRBV28 to TRBJ2-2; D is ambiguous. The clonotype comes from a human donor in a cohort sampled during active COVID-19. Here the CDR3 reads CASSLLVNTGELFF. The CDR3 DNA follows: TGTGCCAGCTCCCTATTAGTTAACACCGGGGAGCTGTTTTTT.